This paragraph reports one T cell receptor (beta chain). Deletions cut 4 bases from V and 10 bases from J, with 17 bases between. The CDR3 length is 14 residues. Germline CDR1 and CDR2: LNHDA and SQIVND (reference sequence). Clones were sequenced by immunoSEQ multiplex PCR, and TCRdb holds only the in-frame ones, with some missing. The table includes about 160,000 clones, 84% detected once. The data derive from a study of blood T cell repertoires in COVID-19. This receptor was obtained from a woman aged 45-60 years who had recovered from COVID-19. J is TRBJ2-1 and V is TRBV19, with TRBD2 as a possible D gene (6 bases). The source material was PBMCs or T cells enriched from blood (not recorded which). Here the CDR3 reads CASSRSGDPGEQFF. In nucleotides, the CDR3 is TGTGCCAGTAGTAGATCGGGAGACCCTGGGGAGCAGTTCTTC.